Below, one TCR beta chain is given with its context. Its matching antigen is unknown. This CDR3 comprises 14 residues. Between the trimmed V and J ends, which lost 0 bases and 1 base, there was a span of 6 bases. Germline CDR1 reads KGHSH; CDR2 reads LQKENI. One entry per CDR3 protein, called by TCRdb with MiXCR from the 5' RACE reads. The table shows about 900,000 distinct CDR3 sequences, with 12% occurring only once. These data originate in a study of identical twins. Study results and caveats: Reduced insertions were recorded for abundant cord blood beta clonotypes, with no such pattern in memory repertoires. Twins shared out-of-frame alpha sequences with excess low generation probability. Among monozygotic twins, out-of-frame TCR alpha sharing exceeded what models predicted.

These same data were also listed under a study on yellow fever vaccine responses in identical twins.

This chain connects TRBV18 to TRBJ1-1; no clear D. The source is a woman aged 18-30 years in good health. Sequencing input: PBMCs. The CDR3 loop is CASSPPRPNTEAFF. The CDR3 nucleotides read TGTGCCAGCTCACCACCTAGGCCGAACACTGAAGCTTTCTTT.